Following are 6 T cell receptor beta chains from one sample sequenced in a study of T cell responses to AZD1222 COVID-19 vaccine. Some clones are missing from TCRdb's copy, which holds only in-frame ones; the method was immunoSEQ multiplex PCR. Among about 150,000 clones listed, 90% were seen once. This specimen was peripheral blood, taken 28 days after the second AZD1222 dose. All receptors come from an adult who received the AZD1222 COVID-19 vaccine.

This clone has only one observation. The rearrangement links TRBV30 to TRBJ1-4; no clear D gene. CDR1 is GTSNPN, CDR2 SVGIG, per germline (reference sequence). The CDR3 has 15 amino acids. V lost 5 bases and J 8 bases, leaving 21 bases between the germline ends. The CDR3 sequence is CAWGKPKAGTEKLFF. CDR3 DNA sequence: TGTGCCTGGGGAAAGCCAAAAGCAGGAACGGAAAAACTGTTTTTT. Drawing the rest from reference TRBV30 and TRBJ1-4, the complete variable domain is SQTIHQWPATLVQPVGSPLSLECTVEGTSNPNLYWYRQAAGRGLQLLFYSVGIGQISSEVPQNLSASRPQDRQFILSSKKLLLSDSGFYLCAWGKPKAGTEKLFFGSGTQLSVL.

This clone has just one count. CDR3 in amino acids: CASSTGLAGAPHNEQFF. CDR3 DNA sequence: TGTGCCAGCAGCACGGGACTAGCGGGGGCCCCACACAATGAGCAGTTCTTC. The chain employs TRBV11-2 and TRBJ2-1, with 14 bases lining up with TRBD2. CDR3 length: 17 amino acids. V was pared by 5 bases and J by 5 bases, with 8 bases of the junction left unmatched. Germline values: CDR1 SGHAT, CDR2 FQNNGV.

The chain uses TRBV28 and TRBJ1-2; the D is unclear. Germline loops: CDR1 MDHEN, CDR2 SYDVKM. This CDR3 contains 14 residues. V was cut by 3 bases and J by 4 bases, with 12 bases left in between. The CDR3 DNA reads TGTGCCAGCAGTTTGGCAACGGGCGCCTATGGCTACACCTTC. It is translated as CASSLATGAYGYTF.

The V gene is TRBV24-1, the J gene TRBJ2-3; D is uncertain. Per the germline V gene, CDR1 is KGHDR and CDR2 is SFDVKD. This CDR3 contains 13 residues. V lost 4 bases, J lost 0 bases, and 4 bases lay in between. The CDR3 bases are TGTGCCACCAGTGACAGCAGCACAGATACGCAGTATTTT. Encoded protein: CATSDSSTDTQYF.

The chain carries TRBV19 and TRBJ2-3; D gene unclear. V dropped 3 bases and J dropped 0 bases, with 13 bases sitting between them. This CDR3 has 16 amino acids. Germline CDR1 is LNHDA and CDR2 is SQIVND (reference sequence). The chain's CDR3 is CASSIPRLISTDTQYF. CDR3 bases: TGTGCCAGTAGTATCCCCAGACTGATTAGCACAGATACGCAGTATTTT.

The V call is TRBV9, the J call TRBJ1-2; no clear D. The V and J ends lost 4 bases and 6 bases respectively, with 10 bases between them. Germline lookup yields CDR1 SGDLS and CDR2 YYNGEE. This CDR3 has 12 amino acids. The CDR3 loop reads CASSPWTDGYTF. CDR3 coding DNA: TGTGCCAGCAGCCCATGGACGGATGGCTACACCTTC.